This is a list of T cell receptor beta chains from one sample in a study of T cell responses to AZD1222 COVID-19 vaccine. The data were produced by immunoSEQ multiplex PCR, yet TCRdb's version contains in-frame clones alone and is incomplete. The sample carries about 110,000 clones, around 92% recorded once. The sample here was peripheral blood, taken 28 days after the second AZD1222 dose. These receptors all come from an adult who received the AZD1222 COVID-19 vaccine. Both conserved end residues are part of each CDR3. The D gene is left open where the match is weak. The size of a clone is reported for some rows only, either as once, few or many, or as a class for expanded clones.

v_call	j_call	clone_size	d_call	cdr3_aa	cdr3_nt
TRBV5-1	TRBJ1-2	-	-	CASSLGTNSYGYTF	TGCGCCAGCAGCCTAGGGACCAACTCCTATGGCTACACCTTC
TRBV7-2	TRBJ2-1	-	TRBD2	CASSLAGRGPTSSYNEQFF	TGTGCCAGCAGCTTAGCAGGGAGGGGACCCACCAGCTCCTACAATGAGCAGTTCTTC
TRBV30	TRBJ1-5	-	-	CAWSVKGASNQPQHF	TGTGCCTGGAGTGTCAAAGGGGCGAGCAATCAGCCCCAGCATTTT
TRBV10-3	TRBJ2-2	few	-	CAISGVATGELFF	TGTGCCATCAGTGGCGTGGCCACCGGGGAGCTGTTTTTT
TRBV10-3	TRBJ1-2	-	-	CAISESGSMDGGYTF	TGTGCCATCAGTGAGTCGGGATCGATGGATGGTGGCTACACCTTC
TRBV2	TRBJ2-5	-	TRBD2	CASSRASGGQETQYF	TGTGCCAGCAGCAGGGCTAGCGGGGGACAAGAGACCCAGTACTTC
TRBV7-2	TRBJ2-5	-	-	CASSLETRRGGTQYF	TGTGCCAGCAGCTTGGAGACTAGGAGAGGGGGGACCCAGTACTTC
TRBV7-9	TRBJ1-1	-	TRBD1	CASSLRQGMNTEAFF	TGTGCCAGCAGCTTACGACAGGGGATGAACACTGAAGCTTTCTTT
TRBV29-1	TRBJ2-3	-	TRBD1	CSVEGTEQPDTQYF	TGCAGCGTCGAGGGGACAGAGCAACCAGATACGCAGTATTTT
TRBV6-1	TRBJ1-2	-	-	CASSETPREGNYTF	TGTGCCAGCAGTGAAACCCCCCGTGAGGGTAACTACACCTTC
TRBV6-1	TRBJ2-7	-	-	CASSERGYEQYF	TGTGCCAGCAGTGAACGGGGTTACGAGCAGTACTTC
TRBV4-1	TRBJ1-2	-	-	CASSQDPETGIIYGYTF	TGCGCCAGCAGCCAAGATCCAGAAACGGGCATAATCTATGGCTACACCTTC
TRBV5-4	TRBJ2-1	-	TRBD2	CASSLEALAGNNEQFF	TGTGCCAGCAGCTTGGAAGCACTAGCGGGTAACAATGAGCAGTTCTTC
TRBV11-3	TRBJ1-1	-	-	CASRIRGVGMNTEAFF	TGTGCCAGCAGAATCAGAGGGGTGGGTATGAACACTGAAGCTTTCTTT
TRBV18	TRBJ2-7	-	TRBD2	CASSGAGGLEQYF	TGTGCCAGCTCCGGGGCGGGAGGGCTCGAGCAGTACTTC
TRBV20-1	TRBJ2-7	-	-	CSAVTGYEQYF	TGCAGTGCTGTTACCGGCTACGAGCAGTACTTC
TRBV19	TRBJ2-1	once	TRBD2	CASSPRLAGVLREQFF	TGTGCCAGTAGTCCCCGGTTGGCGGGAGTGCTTCGTGAGCAGTTCTTC
TRBV24-1	TRBJ2-2	few	TRBD1	CATSDIGTGNTGELFF	TGTGCCACCAGTGATATTGGGACAGGGAACACCGGGGAGCTGTTTTTT
TRBV6-5	TRBJ1-1	-	-	CASSPQGQGVTEAFF	TGTGCCAGCAGCCCACAGGGTCAGGGTGTCACTGAAGCTTTCTTT
TRBV6-5	TRBJ1-2	-	TRBD1	CASRPDREINYGYTF	TGTGCCAGCAGGCCCGACAGGGAAATAAACTATGGCTACACCTTC
TRBV27	TRBJ1-2	once	TRBD1	CASSARQGLYGYTF	TGTGCCAGCAGTGCCAGACAGGGACTCTATGGCTACACCTTC
TRBV5-4	TRBJ1-1	-	TRBD1	CASSLEGTGVTEAFF	TGTGCCAGCAGCTTGGAGGGGACAGGGGTCACTGAAGCTTTCTTT
TRBV18	TRBJ1-4	-	TRBD1	CASSSRQGGPATNEKLFF	TGTGCCAGCTCATCTAGACAGGGGGGCCCTGCAACTAATGAAAAACTGTTTTTT
TRBV6-6	TRBJ2-3	once	TRBD1	CASSYRQGASDTQYF	TGTGCCAGCAGTTACCGACAGGGGGCGTCAGATACGCAGTATTTT
TRBV10-3	TRBJ1-1	-	-	CAISDAGPNTEAFF	TGTGCCATCAGTGATGCGGGGCCGAACACTGAAGCTTTCTTT
TRBV6-6	TRBJ2-5	-	TRBD1	CASTSGQGAKTQYF	TGTGCCAGCACCTCGGGACAGGGGGCAAAGACCCAGTACTTC
TRBV6-5	TRBJ2-4	-	-	CASSDMGVAKNIQYF	TGTGCCAGCAGCGATATGGGTGTGGCCAAAAACATTCAGTACTTC
TRBV6-4	TRBJ2-2	few	-	CASKRLANTGELFF	TGTGCCAGCAAACGACTCGCTAACACCGGGGAGCTGTTTTTT
TRBV10-3	TRBJ1-4	-	-	CAISPTGPPSTNEKLFF	TGTGCCATCAGCCCCACAGGACCCCCTTCAACTAATGAAAAACTGTTTTTT
TRBV18	TRBJ2-1	-	TRBD1	CASSPGTGNNEQFF	TGTGCCAGCTCACCCGGGACAGGGAACAATGAGCAGTTCTTC
TRBV6-5	TRBJ2-7	-	-	CASRQGGGYEQYF	TGTGCCAGCAGACAGGGCGGTGGCTACGAGCAGTACTTC
TRBV19	TRBJ2-2	-	-	CASSPTGLSTGELFF	TGTGCCAGTAGTCCGACAGGATTATCAACCGGGGAGCTGTTTTTT
TRBV6-1	TRBJ1-3	-	-	CASSERGASGNTIYF	TGTGCCAGCAGTGAGAGGGGTGCCTCTGGAAACACCATATATTTT
TRBV20-1	TRBJ1-2	-	-	CSASGTYGYTF	TGCAGTGCTAGCGGGACCTATGGCTACACCTTC
TRBV27	TRBJ1-1	-	-	CASSFIGDPYTEAFF	TGTGCCAGCAGTTTCATAGGGGATCCCTACACTGAAGCTTTCTTT
TRBV12-3/TRBV12-4	TRBJ2-1	-	-	CASTLIGLNEQFF	TGTGCCAGCACCCTTATAGGGTTAAATGAGCAGTTCTTC
TRBV10-2	TRBJ1-5	-	-	CASSEWDGSNQPQHF	TGCGCCAGCAGTGAGTGGGACGGCAGCAATCAGCCCCAGCATTTT
TRBV9	TRBJ1-2	-	-	CASSASNGFGFGGYTF	TGTGCCAGCAGCGCATCCAACGGGTTTGGGTTTGGGGGCTACACCTTC
TRBV13	TRBJ1-1	-	-	CASSRGITGTEAFF	TGTGCCAGCAGCCGGGGCATTACCGGCACTGAAGCTTTCTTT
TRBV21-1	TRBJ2-1	-	-	CASLEGQVVLFF	TGTGCCAGCTTGGAGGGGCAGGTGGTGTTGTTCTTC
TRBV6-5	TRBJ1-2	-	-	CASSRPGTDYGYTF	TGTGCCAGCAGTAGGCCCGGGACGGATTATGGCTACACCTTC
TRBV5-4	TRBJ2-5	few	-	CASSLDATQETQYF	TGTGCCAGCAGCTTGGATGCAACCCAAGAGACCCAGTACTTC
TRBV28	TRBJ1-4	-	TRBD1	CASSSQRTGFFEKLFF	TGTGCCAGCAGTTCCCAAAGGACAGGGTTTTTTGAAAAACTGTTTTTT
TRBV2	TRBJ1-1	-	TRBD1	CASSFGTVTEAFF	TGTGCCAGCAGTTTCGGGACAGTCACTGAAGCTTTCTTT
TRBV3-1/TRBV3-2	TRBJ1-5	few	-	CASSQYPGQNSNQPQHF	TGTGCCAGCAGCCAGTATCCGGGACAAAATAGCAATCAGCCCCAGCATTTT
TRBV9	TRBJ1-2	-	-	CASRRAGDGYGYTF	TGTGCCAGCAGGAGGGCAGGGGACGGCTATGGCTACACCTTC
TRBV27	TRBJ2-7	once	-	CASSPERRTYEQYF	TGTGCCAGCAGCCCCGAACGGCGAACCTACGAGCAGTACTTC
TRBV5-1	TRBJ1-2	-	-	CASSFGTAYGYTF	TGCGCCAGCAGCTTCGGGACGGCCTATGGCTACACCTTC